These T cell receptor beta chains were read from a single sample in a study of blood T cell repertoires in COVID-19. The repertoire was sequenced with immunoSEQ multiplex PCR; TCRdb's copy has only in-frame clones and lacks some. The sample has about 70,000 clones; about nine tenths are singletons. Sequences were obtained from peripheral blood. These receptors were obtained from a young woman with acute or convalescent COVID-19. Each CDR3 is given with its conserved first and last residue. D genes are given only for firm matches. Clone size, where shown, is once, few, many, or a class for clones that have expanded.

CASSRISQGQPQHF TGCGCCAGCAGCCGAATCTCACAGGGACAGCCCCAGCATTTT TRBV4-1 - - TRBJ1-5
CASSQFRGDYGYTF TGTGCCAGCAGCCAGTTTCGGGGGGACTATGGCTACACCTTC TRBV5-6 - - TRBJ1-2
CASSGQFGGYTF TGTGCCAGCAGTGGACAGTTCGGGGGCTACACCTTC TRBV2 - - TRBJ1-2
CASSLAARGLSNYEQYF TGTGCCAGCAGCTTAGCTGCTCGGGGACTCTCGAACTACGAGCAGTACTTC TRBV11-2 - - TRBJ2-7
CSAQVDSYEQYF TGCAGCGCCCAGGTGGACTCCTACGAGCAGTACTTC TRBV29-1 - - TRBJ2-7
CASRGTGPTGELFF TGTGCCAGCAGAGGGACAGGGCCCACCGGGGAGCTGTTTTTT TRBV14 - TRBD1 TRBJ2-2
CASSSDRQNTEAFF TGTGCCAGCAGTTCGGACAGGCAGAACACTGAAGCTTTCTTT TRBV28 - TRBD1 TRBJ1-1
CASSSFQREKNEQFF TGTGCCAGCAGCTCCTTTCAGCGGGAGAAAAATGAGCAGTTCTTC TRBV7-9 - TRBD2 TRBJ2-1
CASSQDLNYGYTF TGTGCCAGCAGCCAAGATCTGAACTATGGCTACACCTTC TRBV14 - - TRBJ1-2
CASSTWAYQPQHF TGTGCCAGTAGTACTTGGGCCTATCAGCCCCAGCATTTT TRBV19 few - TRBJ1-5
CASSSTGTNYGYTF TGTGCCAGCTCATCGACAGGGACTAACTATGGCTACACCTTC TRBV18 - TRBD1 TRBJ1-2